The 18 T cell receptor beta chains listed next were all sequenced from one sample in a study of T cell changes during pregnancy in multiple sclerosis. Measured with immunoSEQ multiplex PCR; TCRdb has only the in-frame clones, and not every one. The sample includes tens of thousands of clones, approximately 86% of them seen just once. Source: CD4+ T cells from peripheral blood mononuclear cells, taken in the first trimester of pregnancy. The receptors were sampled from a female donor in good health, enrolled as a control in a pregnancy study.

CDR3 sequence reads: CASMWSSYNSPLHF. The CDR3 region has the DNA TGTGCCAGCATGTGGAGCTCCTATAATTCACCCCTCCACTTT. The rearrangement uses TRBV6-5 and TRBJ1-6; D unclear. The CDR3 extends over 14 amino acids. With 7 bases removed from V and 0 bases from J, the gap between germline ends came to 7 bases. CDR1 and CDR2 (germline): MNHEY, SVGAGI.

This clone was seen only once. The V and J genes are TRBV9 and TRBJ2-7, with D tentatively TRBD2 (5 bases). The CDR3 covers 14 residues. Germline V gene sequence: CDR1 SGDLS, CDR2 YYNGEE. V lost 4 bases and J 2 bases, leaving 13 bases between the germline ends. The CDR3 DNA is TGTGCCAGCAGCCCGCGGGCAGCGACCTACGAGCAGTACTTC. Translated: CASSPRAATYEQYF.

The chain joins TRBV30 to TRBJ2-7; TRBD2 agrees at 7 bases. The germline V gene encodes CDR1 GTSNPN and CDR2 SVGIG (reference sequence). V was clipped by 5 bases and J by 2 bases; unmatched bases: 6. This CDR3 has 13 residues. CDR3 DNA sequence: TGTGCCTGGGGGGGGGACGCGGCCTACGAGCAGTACTTC. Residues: CAWGGDAAYEQYF.

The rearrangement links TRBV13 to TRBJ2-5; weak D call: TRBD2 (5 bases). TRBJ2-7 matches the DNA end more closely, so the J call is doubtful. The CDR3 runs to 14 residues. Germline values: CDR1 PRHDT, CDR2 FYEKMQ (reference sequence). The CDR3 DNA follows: TGTGCCAGCAGCTTAAGAGGGAGTCCCTACGAGCAGTACTTC. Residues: CASSLRGSPYEQYF.

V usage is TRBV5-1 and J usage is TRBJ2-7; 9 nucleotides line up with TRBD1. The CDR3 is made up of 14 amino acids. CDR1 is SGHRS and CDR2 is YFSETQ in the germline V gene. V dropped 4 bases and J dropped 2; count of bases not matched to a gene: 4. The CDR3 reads CASSPGQGAYEQYF. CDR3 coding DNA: TGCGCCAGCAGCCCGGGACAGGGTGCCTACGAGCAGTACTTC. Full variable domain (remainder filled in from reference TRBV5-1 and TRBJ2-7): KAGVTQTPRYLIKTRGQQVTLSCSPISGHRSVSWYQQTPGQGLQFLFEYFSETQRNKGNFPGRFSGRQFSNSRSEMNVSTLELGDSALYLCASSPGQGAYEQYFGPGTRLTVT.

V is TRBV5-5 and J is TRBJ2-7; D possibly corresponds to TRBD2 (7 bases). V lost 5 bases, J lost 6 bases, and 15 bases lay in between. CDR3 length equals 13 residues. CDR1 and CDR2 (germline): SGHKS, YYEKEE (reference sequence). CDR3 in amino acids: CASRMEGGVEQYF. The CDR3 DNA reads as TGTGCCAGCAGGATGGAGGGGGGGGTCGAGCAGTACTTC.

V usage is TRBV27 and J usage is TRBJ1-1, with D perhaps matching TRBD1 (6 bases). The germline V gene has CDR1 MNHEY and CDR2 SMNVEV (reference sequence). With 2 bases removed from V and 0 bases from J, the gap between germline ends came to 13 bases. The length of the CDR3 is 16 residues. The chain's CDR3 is CASSLGGAILNTEAFF. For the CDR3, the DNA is TGTGCCAGCAGTTTAGGGGGGGCCATCTTGAACACTGAAGCTTTCTTT.

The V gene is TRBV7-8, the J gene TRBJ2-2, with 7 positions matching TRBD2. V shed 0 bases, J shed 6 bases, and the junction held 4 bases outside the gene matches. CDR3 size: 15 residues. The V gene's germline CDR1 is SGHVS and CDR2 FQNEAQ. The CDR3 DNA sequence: TGTGCCAGCAGCTTAGCGGGAGGGAGCGCCGGGGAGCTGTTTTTT. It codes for CASSLAGGSAGELFF.

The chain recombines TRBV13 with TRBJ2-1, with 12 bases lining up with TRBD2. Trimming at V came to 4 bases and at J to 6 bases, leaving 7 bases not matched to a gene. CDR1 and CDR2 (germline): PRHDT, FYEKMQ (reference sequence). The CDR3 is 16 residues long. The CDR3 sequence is CASSSFGLAGLNEQFF. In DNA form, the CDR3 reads TGTGCCAGCAGCTCCTTCGGACTAGCGGGGCTCAATGAGCAGTTCTTC.

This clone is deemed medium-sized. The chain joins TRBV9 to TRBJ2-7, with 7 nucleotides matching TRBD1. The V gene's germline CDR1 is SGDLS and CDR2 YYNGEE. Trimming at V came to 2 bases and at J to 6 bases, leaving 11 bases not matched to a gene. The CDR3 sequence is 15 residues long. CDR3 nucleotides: TGTGCCAGCAGCGTGGGACAGTCAGGGCAGGGCGAGCAGTACTTC. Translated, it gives CASSVGQSGQGEQYF. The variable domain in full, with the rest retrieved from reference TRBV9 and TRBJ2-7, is DSGVTQTPKHLITATGQRVTLRCSPRSGDLSVYWYQQSLDQGLQFLIQYYNGEERAKGNILERFSAQQFPDLHSELNLSSLELGDSALYFCASSVGQSGQGEQYFGPGTRLTVT.

The CDR3 loop reads CASSLPSGSTYEQYF. CDR3 bases: TGTGCCAGCAGCTTACCGAGCGGGTCCACCTACGAGCAGTACTTC. The gene calls are TRBV7-9 and TRBJ2-7, with a possible D match to TRBD2 (6 bases). The CDR3 has 15 residues. Germline V lookup: CDR1 SEHNR, CDR2 FQNEAQ (reference sequence). Trimming cost V 2 bases and J 2 bases, with 13 bases left between them.

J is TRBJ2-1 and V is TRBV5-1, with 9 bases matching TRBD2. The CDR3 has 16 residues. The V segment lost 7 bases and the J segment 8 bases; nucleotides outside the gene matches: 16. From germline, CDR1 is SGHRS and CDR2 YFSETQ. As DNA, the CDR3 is TGCGCCAGCCGAACTAGCGGGCCCTCCCAGGCCGATGAGCAGTTCTTC. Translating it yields CASRTSGPSQADEQFF. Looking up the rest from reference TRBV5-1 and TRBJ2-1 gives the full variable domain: KAGVTQTPRYLIKTRGQQVTLSCSPISGHRSVSWYQQTPGQGLQFLFEYFSETQRNKGNFPGRFSGRQFSNSRSEMNVSTLELGDSALYLCASRTSGPSQADEQFFGPGTRLTVL.

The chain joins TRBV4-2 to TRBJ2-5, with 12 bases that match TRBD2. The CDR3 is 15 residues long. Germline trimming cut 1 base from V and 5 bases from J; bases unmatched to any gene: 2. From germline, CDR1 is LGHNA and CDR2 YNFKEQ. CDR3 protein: CASSQASGGAETQYF. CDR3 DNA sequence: TGTGCCAGCAGCCAAGCTAGCGGGGGGGCGGAGACCCAGTACTTC.

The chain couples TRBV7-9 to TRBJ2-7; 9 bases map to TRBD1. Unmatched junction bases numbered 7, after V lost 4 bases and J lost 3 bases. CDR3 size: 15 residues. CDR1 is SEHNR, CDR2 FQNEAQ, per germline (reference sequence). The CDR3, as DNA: TGTGCCAGCAGCTATACCGGGACAGGGAACTACGAGCAGTACTTC. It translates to CASSYTGTGNYEQYF.

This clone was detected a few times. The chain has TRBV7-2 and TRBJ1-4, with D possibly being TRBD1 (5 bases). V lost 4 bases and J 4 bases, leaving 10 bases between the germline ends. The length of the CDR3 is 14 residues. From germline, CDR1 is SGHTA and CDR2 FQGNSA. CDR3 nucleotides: TGTGCCAGCAGCTCGCGGGGGGGTAATGAAAAACTGTTTTTT. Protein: CASSSRGGNEKLFF.

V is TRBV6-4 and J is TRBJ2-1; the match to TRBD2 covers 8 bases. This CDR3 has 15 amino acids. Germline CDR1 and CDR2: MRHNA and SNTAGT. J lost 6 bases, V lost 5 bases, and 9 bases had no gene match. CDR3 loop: CASSLSGSGVNEQFF. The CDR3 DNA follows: TGTGCCAGCAGTTTGAGCGGGAGCGGGGTCAATGAGCAGTTCTTC.

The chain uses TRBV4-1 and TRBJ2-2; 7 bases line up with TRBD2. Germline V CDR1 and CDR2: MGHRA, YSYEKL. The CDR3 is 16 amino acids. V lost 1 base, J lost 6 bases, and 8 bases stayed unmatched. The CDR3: CASSQGTRITAGELFF. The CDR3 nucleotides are TGCGCCAGCAGCCAAGGGACTAGAATTACCGCCGGGGAGCTGTTTTTT.

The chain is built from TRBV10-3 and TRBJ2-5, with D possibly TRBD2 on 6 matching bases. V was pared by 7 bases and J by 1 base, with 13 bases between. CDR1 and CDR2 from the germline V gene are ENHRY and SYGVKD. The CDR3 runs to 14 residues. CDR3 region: CAIKGAGSQETQYF. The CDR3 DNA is TGTGCCATCAAAGGGGCGGGGAGCCAAGAGACCCAGTACTTC.